The 20 T cell receptor beta chains presented below share a single source sample, sequenced in a study of vaccination and CD4 T cells after COVID-19. Treatment described: roughly ten-day PBMC culture with coronavirus spike peptide pools or control peptides (ViraFEST assay). The Oncomine TCR Beta short-read assay was what sequenced the DNA obtained from cultured CD4+ T cells. TCRdb ran MiXCR on the PCR reads and lists one entry per CDR3 protein. The sample has about 9,500 distinct CDR3 sequences; approximately 61% are singletons. Antigens of these TCRs are unknown. The specimen was CD4+ T cells from blood, cultured in vitro. The receptor set was obtained from a human donor who had recovered from COVID-19.

CDR3 bases: TGTGCCAGCAGTTTAAAGACAGGGGAAAATCAGCCCCAGCATTTT. Residues: CASSLKTGENQPQHF. The chain employs TRBV28 and TRBJ1-5, with 8 nucleotides matching TRBD1. Germline CDR1 reads MDHEN; CDR2 reads SYDVKM. The CDR3 has 15 amino acids. With 2 bases clipped from V and 4 bases from J, the junction kept 4 bases outside the gene matches.

The V call is TRBV6-5, the J call TRBJ1-2; 7 bases are shared with TRBD1. Germline CDR1 and CDR2: MNHEY and SVGAGI. The CDR3 consists of 15 residues. J gave up 0 bases and V 4 bases, and 5 bases lay outside the gene matches. CDR3 loop: CASSFLTGTNYGYTF. CDR3 nucleotide sequence: TGTGCCAGCAGTTTTCTGACAGGGACTAACTATGGCTACACCTTC.

This sequence joins TRBV2 and TRBJ2-1; D possibly corresponds to TRBD2 (6 bases). Between the trimmed V and J ends, which lost 1 base and 3 bases, there was a span of 10 bases. The CDR3 runs to 15 residues. Germline CDR1 and CDR2: SNHLY and FYNNEI. The CDR3 nucleotides read TGTGCCAGCAGTGAAGGCGGGGCCAGCTACAATGAGCAGTTCTTC. This translates into CASSEGGASYNEQFF.

This chain connects TRBV15 to TRBJ2-1; 10 bases fit TRBD2. The germline V gene has CDR1 LNHNV and CDR2 YYDKDF (reference sequence). The CDR3 runs to 16 residues. V lost 2 bases to trimming and J lost 9 bases; unmatched junction nucleotides: 10. CDR3 coding DNA: TGTGCCACCAGCAGATCCGGACTAGCGGAGCCAGCTGAGCAGTTCTTC. Translating it yields CATSRSGLAEPAEQFF.

This clonotype has only a few counts. This chain uses TRBV5-1 with TRBJ1-2, with D maybe TRBD1 (5 bases). CDR3 length: 17 amino acids. The germline V gene has CDR1 SGHRS and CDR2 YFSETQ. Deletions cut 2 bases from V and 6 bases from J, with 23 bases between. The CDR3, as DNA: TGCGCCAGCAGCTTAACCGGTTATATACAGGAATCGAATGGCTACACCTTC. Translated: CASSLTGYIQESNGYTF.

This chain links TRBV24-1 with TRBJ2-5; the match to TRBD1 covers 7 bases. Germline CDR1 is KGHDR and CDR2 is SFDVKD. J was trimmed by 2 bases and V by 4 bases; bases with no gene match: 3. This CDR3 has 14 residues. The CDR3: CATSDRTGQETQYF. The CDR3 nucleotides are TGTGCCACCAGTGACCGGACAGGTCAAGAGACCCAGTACTTC.

In this sample, this clonotype is large. The chain carries TRBV20-1 and TRBJ1-5; D ambiguous. The CDR3 contains 13 residues. From germline, CDR1 is DFQATT and CDR2 SNEGSKA (reference sequence). The V and J ends lost 0 bases and 0 bases respectively, with 3 bases between them. CDR3 DNA: TGCAGTGCTAGAGAATTTAGCAATCAGCCCCAGCATTTT. It encodes CSAREFSNQPQHF.

This clonotype appeared a few times. The chain combines TRBV20-1 with TRBJ2-3; 9 bases align to TRBD1. V was clipped by 6 bases and J by 4 bases; unmatched bases: 14. This CDR3 has 16 residues. The germline V gene encodes CDR1 DFQATT and CDR2 SNEGSKA (reference sequence). The CDR3: CSALGLGQGTADTQYF. As DNA, the CDR3 is TGCAGTGCCCTTGGCCTAGGACAGGGGACGGCAGATACGCAGTATTTT.

For the CDR3, the DNA is TGCAGTGCTAGAGCCCAGGGGGCGGGGGGCTATGGCTACACCTTC. Its protein product is CSARAQGAGGYGYTF. The V and J genes are TRBV20-1 and TRBJ1-2, with 8 bases fitting TRBD1. Germline V lookup: CDR1 DFQATT, CDR2 SNEGSKA (reference sequence). The CDR3 runs to 15 residues. V dropped 1 base and J dropped 4; count of bases not matched to a gene: 8.

This clonotype is categorized as medium-sized. V and J are TRBV27 and TRBJ1-2; 9 bases map to TRBD1. The CDR3 contains 15 residues. Per germline, CDR1 MNHEY and CDR2 SMNVEV (reference sequence). V was pared by 3 bases and J by 1 base, with 3 bases of the junction left unmatched. The CDR3 here is CASSFTGGRNYGYTF. Written as DNA, the CDR3 is TGTGCCAGCAGTTTTACAGGGGGCCGTAACTATGGCTACACCTTC.

The chain recombines TRBV21-1 with TRBJ1-3; the D segment call TRBD1 is taken from the table without a DNA check. TRBV21-1 is a known pseudogene. This CDR3 has 22 residues. CDR3 coding DNA: TGTGCCAGCAGCAAAGCCCCTTCACCGGGCCAGAAACCTCTTCCTAATGGAAACACCATATATTTT. It translates to CASSKAPSPGQKPLPNGNTIYF.

The table lists this clonotype with a few counts. The V call is TRBV20-1, the J call TRBJ2-1; a weak D match, TRBD2 (6 bases). CDR3 length: 13 amino acids. The V and J ends lost 2 bases and 16 bases respectively, with 21 bases between them. Germline-derived CDR1 and CDR2 are DFQATT and SNEGSKA (reference sequence). The CDR3 DNA reads TGCAGTGCTAGACCTAGTGTTCCCGGACTACCCTTCTTC. Translation gives CSARPSVPGLPFF.

The chain links TRBV6-5 to TRBJ2-5; 9 bases map to TRBD2. The CDR3 runs 15 residues. CDR1 is MNHEY, CDR2 SVGAGI, per germline. J lost 5 bases, V lost 1 base, and 5 bases had no gene match. The DNA for the CDR3 is TGTGCCAGCAGTTACTTCGGGACTAGCAGCGAGACCCAGTACTTC. Its translation: CASSYFGTSSETQYF.

This clonotype was seen only a few times. This chain joins TRBV19 and TRBJ1-1; D remains unclear. V was cut by 5 bases and J by 1 base, with 8 bases left in between. This CDR3 has 13 amino acids. Germline-derived CDR1 and CDR2 are LNHDA and SQIVND (reference sequence). This chain's CDR3 is CASSFRQNTEAFF. The DNA for the CDR3 is TGTGCCAGTAGTTTCCGACAGAACACTGAAGCTTTCTTT. Drawing the rest from reference TRBV19 and TRBJ1-1, the complete variable domain is DGGITQSPKYLFRKEGQNVTLSCEQNLNHDAMYWYRQDPGQGLRLIYYSQIVNDFQKGDIAEGYSVSREKKESFPLTVTSAQKNPTAFYLCASSFRQNTEAFFGQGTRLTVV.

This clonotype showed up just once. The chain is built from TRBV24-1 and TRBJ1-1; no clear D gene. CDR1 and CDR2 (germline): KGHDR, SFDVKD. Between the trimmed V and J ends, which lost 2 bases and 2 bases, there was a span of 2 bases. The CDR3 is 12 amino acids. The CDR3 reads CATSDYNTEAFF. CDR3 bases: TGTGCCACCAGTGATTATAACACTGAAGCTTTCTTT.

The V gene is TRBV7-6, the J gene TRBJ1-4, with D maybe TRBD1 (5 bases). Germline V lookup: CDR1 SGHVS, CDR2 FNYEAQ. The CDR3 totals 15 residues. Trimming cost V 5 bases and J 3 bases, with 13 bases left between them. The CDR3, as DNA: TGTGCCAGCAGCGGCCTCGGGGGGGCTAATGAAAAACTGTTTTTT. Translating gives CASSGLGGANEKLFF.

The CDR3 DNA reads TGTGCCAGCAGCTTAGCGCAGGGAACTCGAGGGTATGGCTACACCTTC. Its protein is CASSLAQGTRGYGYTF. The gene calls are TRBV7-9 and TRBJ1-2; weak D call: TRBD1 (5 bases). Germline CDR1 is SEHNR and CDR2 is FQNEAQ (reference sequence). This CDR3 region has 16 residues. Trimming took off 0 bases at V and 5 bases at J, with 16 bases between the two ends.

This clonotype was counted a few times. This rearrangement joins TRBV6-1 to TRBJ2-2; the D gene is possibly TRBD1 (5 bases). This CDR3 spans 15 amino acids. Germline CDR1 MNHNS, CDR2 SASEGT. V was trimmed by 7 bases and J by 0 bases, leaving 12 bases between them. In DNA form, the CDR3 reads TGTGCCAGCACCCCCTTAGGGGCGAACACCGGGGAGCTGTTTTTT. Protein: CASTPLGANTGELFF.

This clonotype was detected a few times. The chain recombines TRBV15 with TRBJ1-2; D perhaps matches TRBD1 (6 bases). The length of the CDR3 is 14 residues. From germline, CDR1 is LNHNV and CDR2 YYDKDF (reference sequence). With 0 bases removed from V and 8 bases from J, the gap between germline ends came to 13 bases. The chain's CDR3 is CATSREGGSRGYTF. The CDR3 DNA reads TGTGCCACCAGCAGAGAAGGGGGTAGTAGGGGCTACACCTTC.

This clonotype was seen only once. The chain carries TRBV6-1 and TRBJ2-5; D possibly corresponds to TRBD2 (5 bases). This CDR3 region has 12 residues. In germline, CDR1 is MNHNS, CDR2 SASEGT. V lost 6 bases and J lost 7, with 12 bases in between. The CDR3 coding sequence is TGTGCCAGCAGCCGGGGTGAGGGGACCCAGTACTTC. Translation gives CASSRGEGTQYF.